This TCR beta chain is from a study of blood T cell repertoires in COVID-19. About the research overall: COVID-19 samples collected from the United States, Italy and Spain covered acute and convalescent phases. Sources were T cells, B-cell-depleted T cells, or PBMCs; the material itself was cDNA or gDNA.

Authors' data handling: Nucleated cell counts were estimated from reference gene primer amplification. The table came from immunoSEQ multiplex PCR; TCRdb's copy has only in-frame clones and leaves some out. V and J calls plus clone size are reproduced from that table; the DNA served to infer D and trimming. This repertoire shows about 100,000 clones, 80% to 95% found once; its top ten account for around 5.4%. The TCR was taken from a man aged 65-85 years with acute or convalescent COVID-19. The source material was peripheral blood.

The CDR3 is CSVAASGIYEQYF. CDR3 DNA sequence: TGCAGCGTTGCAGCTAGCGGGATCTACGAGCAGTACTTC. V gene TRBV29-1 combines with J gene TRBJ2-7; 9 bases line up with TRBD2. With 4 bases clipped from V and 3 bases from J, the junction kept 4 bases outside the gene matches. CDR3 size: 13 residues. Germline CDR1 reads SQVTM; CDR2 reads ANQGSEA.